This is a list of T cell receptor beta chains from one sample in a study of T cells after yellow fever vaccination. TCRdb recomputed calls from the 5' RACE reads with MiXCR, one row per CDR3 protein. The sample records some 110,000 distinct CDR3 sequences, 8.4% being singletons. This material consisted of CD8+ T cells sorted from PBMCs, taken 45 days after the yellow fever booster vaccination. The receptor set was obtained from a man aged 30 to 39 who received the YFV17D yellow fever vaccine. CDR3s include the opening cysteine and the closing phenylalanine or tryptophan. A D gene is named only where the DNA matches it firmly. The listing skips clone size in some rows; elsewhere it reads once, few, many or a size class.

V	J	D	length	size	CDR3	DNA
TRBV14	TRBJ1-1	-	12	-	CASSQGGVEAFF	TGTGCCAGCAGCCAAGGTGGGGTTGAAGCTTTCTTT
TRBV6-1	TRBJ2-1	-	18	many	CASSPLGPSGEFSNEQFF	TGTGCCAGCAGTCCCCTCGGACCTAGTGGGGAGTTTTCCAATGAGCAGTTCTTC
TRBV27	TRBJ2-1	TRBD1	14	many	CASNPGGSYNEQFF	TGTGCCAGCAATCCAGGGGGCAGTTACAATGAGCAGTTCTTC
TRBV27	TRBJ2-1	-	14	many	CASSFTKSYNEQFF	TGTGCCAGCAGTTTTACCAAATCCTACAATGAGCAGTTCTTC
TRBV11-3	TRBJ2-2	TRBD1	14	many	CASGGQNSAGELFF	TGTGCCAGTGGGGGACAGAACAGCGCCGGGGAGCTGTTTTTT
TRBV5-1	TRBJ2-7	TRBD1	15	many	CASSRGQAGPYEQYF	TGCGCCAGCAGCAGGGGACAGGCAGGACCCTACGAGCAGTACTTC
TRBV10-3	TRBJ2-1	-	17	few	CAIQSYLGTTDGNEQFF	TGTGCCATCCAATCTTATCTGGGGACCACGGACGGCAATGAGCAGTTCTTC
TRBV6-2/TRBV6-3	TRBJ2-1	TRBD2	19	many	CASSYTGTSGTSSYNEQFF	TGTGCCAGCAGTTACACCGGGACTAGCGGGACCTCCTCCTACAATGAGCAGTTCTTC
TRBV7-8	TRBJ2-7	-	15	many	CASSGTGLDSYEQYF	TGTGCCAGCAGCGGAACGGGACTCGACTCCTACGAGCAGTACTTC
TRBV13	TRBJ2-1	TRBD1	15	many	CASSSRTGGYDEQFF	TGTGCCAGCAGCTCACGGACAGGAGGTTACGATGAGCAGTTCTTC
TRBV9	TRBJ2-7	TRBD2	14	-	CASSVDSLAREQYF	TGTGCCAGCAGCGTAGATTCACTAGCGCGGGAGCAGTACTTC
TRBV7-2	TRBJ2-7	TRBD2	14	-	CASSFGTSGREQYF	TGTGCCAGCAGCTTCGGGACTAGCGGGAGGGAGCAGTACTTC
TRBV7-9	TRBJ1-2	-	13	many	CASSVGFLYGYTF	TGTGCCAGCAGCGTCGGATTCCTCTATGGCTACACCTTC
TRBV10-2	TRBJ2-7	TRBD1	15	many	CASDPGQGTTGEQYF	TGCGCCAGCGATCCGGGACAGGGGACCACGGGGGAGCAGTACTTC
TRBV25-1	TRBJ2-2	TRBD2	16	-	CASSELAGGGSGELFF	TGTGCCAGCAGTGAGCTAGCGGGAGGAGGGTCCGGGGAGCTGTTTTTT
TRBV7-8	TRBJ2-1	TRBD2	17	many	CASSSRLAGDTYNEQFF	TGTGCCAGCAGCTCGAGACTAGCGGGAGACACCTACAATGAGCAGTTCTTC
TRBV4-2	TRBJ2-7	-	14	many	CASSQGGGGAEQYF	TGTGCCAGCAGCCAAGGAGGAGGGGGCGCCGAGCAGTACTTC